The TCR beta chain described here comes from a study of neurological immune-mediated disorders. General study points: The absence of any CDR3 amino acid sequence shared by expanded clones across subjects suggests that repertoires were private in all groups. One cluster of related CDR3 sequences contained, by phylogenetic grouping, the repertoires of 18 of 34 multiple sclerosis patients and formed a possible signature.

Details on this clonotype: No antigen is known for it.

Time point indicated: longitudinal time-point 2. The cDNA was synthesized by means of template-switch 5'RACE, which was carried out with 10-nucleotide random UMIs. TCRdb re-called the 5' RACE reads through MiXCR, storing one row per CDR3 protein. The sample shows tens of thousands of distinct CDR3 sequences, 5.8% of them seen only once. Trimming removed 1 base at V and 0 bases at J, with 10 bases between. Germline CDR1 and CDR2: MNHEY and SVGAGI. This CDR3 is built from 15 residues. The sample comprised PBMCs. V and J are TRBV6-5 and TRBJ2-7; D is ambiguous. The TCR sequence derives from a woman aged 60 to 75 with multiple sclerosis. CDR3 sequence reads: CASSYFPSRSYEQYF. The CDR3 DNA reads as TGTGCCAGCAGTTACTTCCCGTCACGCTCCTACGAGCAGTACTTC.